The 14 T cell receptor beta chains presented below share a single source sample, sequenced in a study of blood T cell repertoires in COVID-19. Assay used: immunoSEQ multiplex PCR; TCRdb lists only in-frame clones, some missing. The sample lists 200,000 to 250,000 clones, 84% occurring once. The sequenced material came from PBMCs or T cells enriched from blood (not recorded which). The receptors stem from a woman aged 40 to 50 who had recovered from COVID-19.

This chain joins TRBV10-3 and TRBJ2-1; TRBD1 agrees at 8 bases. Germline CDR1 and CDR2: ENHRY and SYGVKD. After removal of 3 bases from V and 8 bases from J, the junction contained 6 bases not matched to a gene. The CDR3 extends over 14 amino acids. CDR3 protein: CAISDPDRAHEQFF. The CDR3 DNA reads TGTGCCATCAGTGACCCGGACAGGGCCCATGAGCAGTTCTTC.

The V call is TRBV4-1, the J call TRBJ2-7; 9 nucleotides agree with TRBD2. The germline V gene encodes CDR1 MGHRA and CDR2 YSYEKL. V lost 5 bases to trimming and J lost 3 bases; unmatched junction nucleotides: 8. This CDR3 region has 15 residues. This CDR3 reads CASSFLAGPLYEQYV. The CDR3 DNA is TGCGCCAGCAGCTTTCTAGCGGGACCTCTCTACGAGCAGTACGTC.

This chain uses TRBV7-2 with TRBJ2-3, with a weak D call TRBD1 (6 bases). The V gene lost 1 base and the J gene lost 0 bases, with 8 bases spanning the gap. This CDR3 is 15 amino acids long. Germline V gene data show CDR1 as SGHTA and CDR2 as FQGNSA. The CDR3 DNA reads as TGTGCCAGCAGCTTAGGAGGGACAAGCACAGATACGCAGTATTTT. Protein sequence: CASSLGGTSTDTQYF.

The chain couples TRBV6-5 to TRBJ1-2; D may be TRBD1 (6 bases). Per the germline V gene, CDR1 is MNHEY and CDR2 is SVGAGI. The CDR3 is made up of 15 amino acids. The V end lost 4 bases, the J end lost 7 bases, and 19 bases lay between the germline ends. The CDR3: CASSLRNRAQGGYTF. CDR3 in DNA: TGTGCCAGCAGTTTGAGAAACAGGGCCCAGGGTGGCTACACCTTC.

The chain recombines TRBV10-2 with TRBJ1-2; D remains unclear. V dropped 3 bases and J dropped 5 bases, with 10 bases sitting between them. Germline lookup yields CDR1 WSHSY and CDR2 SAAADI. The CDR3 contains 13 residues. The CDR3: CASSENLRYGYTF. The CDR3 DNA is TGCGCCAGCAGTGAAAACCTTCGGTATGGCTACACCTTC.

V gene TRBV10-3 combines with J gene TRBJ1-1; 8 bases are shared with TRBD1. V trimming: 10 bases; J trimming: 5 bases; junction bases outside the gene matches: 9. Germline V gene lookup returns CDR1 ENHRY and CDR2 SYGVKD. This CDR3 is built from 13 residues. CDR3 loop: CATHSTGETEAFF. Written as DNA, the CDR3 is TGTGCCACCCATTCGACAGGGGAAACTGAAGCTTTCTTT.

The CDR3 protein is CASSPMTGVDLNYGYTF. CDR3 nucleotides: TGTGCCAGCTCACCGATGACAGGGGTAGACCTTAACTATGGCTACACCTTC. V is TRBV18 and J is TRBJ1-2; 8 bases match TRBD1. V lost 3 bases, J lost 1 base, and 10 bases stayed unmatched. The CDR3 length is 17 residues. Germline values: CDR1 KGHSH, CDR2 LQKENI.

The chain links TRBV30 to TRBJ1-5; no clear D. The germline V gene has CDR1 GTSNPN and CDR2 SVGIG (reference sequence). The ends were cut back, 0 bases at V and 4 bases at J, with 7 bases in the middle. The CDR3 consists of 13 residues. CDR3 in amino acids: CAWSVGVNQPQHF. CDR3 in DNA: TGTGCCTGGAGTGTCGGGGTTAATCAGCCCCAGCATTTT.

This chain connects TRBV5-4 to TRBJ1-2; D gene unclear. This CDR3 spans 17 amino acids. V gave up 4 bases and J gave up 5 bases, with 24 bases separating them. Looked up from germline, CDR1 is SGHNT and CDR2 is YYREEE (reference sequence). CDR3 protein: CASSRASASTLGYGYTF. DNA for the CDR3: TGTGCCAGCAGCCGCGCGAGTGCCTCAACCCTCGGGTATGGCTACACCTTC.

The chain carries TRBV6-4 and TRBJ2-1, with D maybe TRBD1 (7 bases). Germline V CDR1 and CDR2: MRHNA, SNTAGT. V lost 0 bases and J lost 8, with 11 bases in between. The CDR3 consists of 14 residues. The CDR3 here is CASSDSEGADEQFF. CDR3 sequence (DNA): TGTGCCAGCAGTGACTCGGAGGGGGCGGATGAGCAGTTCTTC.

The chain recombines TRBV6-5 with TRBJ2-7, with 7 positions matching TRBD1. V lost 5 bases to trimming and J lost 6 bases; unmatched junction nucleotides: 7. The CDR3 consists of 13 residues. CDR1 is MNHEY, CDR2 SVGAGI, per germline. The CDR3 sequence: CASSQKQGTEQYV. CDR3 DNA: TGTGCCAGCAGTCAAAAACAGGGGACCGAGCAGTACGTC.

The chain joins TRBV5-1 to TRBJ2-5; D gene ambiguous. Germline-derived CDR1 and CDR2 are SGHRS and YFSETQ. There are 12 residues in the CDR3. Trimming left V 4 bases short and J 4 bases short, with 8 bases between. The CDR3 DNA follows: TGCGCCAGCAGCCCCTCGGGAGAGACCCAGTACTTC. Its translation: CASSPSGETQYF.

The rearrangement joins TRBV30 to TRBJ2-2; D is undetermined. The CDR3 has 13 residues. Trimming took off 4 bases at V and 0 bases at J, with 6 bases between the two ends. Germline V gene sequence: CDR1 GTSNPN, CDR2 SVGIG (reference sequence). CDR3 sequence reads: CAWTVANTGELFF. The CDR3 coding sequence is TGTGCCTGGACCGTAGCGAACACCGGGGAGCTGTTTTTT.

The chain joins TRBV6-1 to TRBJ2-5, with 11 positions matching TRBD2. Trimming at V came to 6 bases and at J to 3 bases, leaving 6 bases not matched to a gene. Germline CDR1 and CDR2: MNHNS and SASEGT. CDR3 size: 15 residues. The CDR3 sequence: CASRLPGLAEETQYF. As DNA, the CDR3 is TGTGCCAGCAGGCTACCGGGACTAGCGGAAGAGACCCAGTACTTC.